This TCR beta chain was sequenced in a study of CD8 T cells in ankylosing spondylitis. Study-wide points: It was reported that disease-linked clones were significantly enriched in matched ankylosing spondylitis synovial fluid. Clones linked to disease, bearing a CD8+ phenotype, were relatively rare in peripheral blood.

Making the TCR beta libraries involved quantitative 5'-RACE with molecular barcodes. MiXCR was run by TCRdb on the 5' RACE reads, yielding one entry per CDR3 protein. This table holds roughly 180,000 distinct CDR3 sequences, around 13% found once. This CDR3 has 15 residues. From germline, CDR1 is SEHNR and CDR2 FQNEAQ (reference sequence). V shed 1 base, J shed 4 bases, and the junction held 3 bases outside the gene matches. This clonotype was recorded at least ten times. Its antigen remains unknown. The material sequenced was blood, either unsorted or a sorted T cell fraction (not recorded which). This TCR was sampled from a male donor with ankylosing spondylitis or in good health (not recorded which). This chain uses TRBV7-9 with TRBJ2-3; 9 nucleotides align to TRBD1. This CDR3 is CASSLGQGEADTQYF. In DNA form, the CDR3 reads TGTGCCAGCAGCTTAGGACAGGGGGAAGCAGATACGCAGTATTTT.